The 17 T cell receptor beta chains below all came from one sample that was sequenced in a study of CXCR3-negative and CXCR3-positive naive CD8 T cells. Carrying UMI labels, the TRB cDNA libraries were prepared through 5' RACE. TCRdb processed the 5' RACE reads again and assigns one entry to each CDR3 protein, with no DNA. The sample includes 150,000 or so distinct CDR3 sequences. The material sequenced was naive CXCR3- CD8+ T cells from blood. Noted subset: CD45RO-CCR7+CD27+CD95- naive CD8+ T cells lacking CXCR3 (TNR3-). The origin of the receptors is a human donor in good health. Some clones in this sample may be carry-over from other donors' samples.

The chain uses TRBV6-6 and TRBJ2-3. Looked up from germline, CDR1 is MNHNY and CDR2 is SVGAGI (reference sequence). CDR3 length: 13 residues. CDR3: CASSYFLSDTQYF.

This chain connects TRBV7-9 to TRBJ2-1. The germline CDR1 and CDR2 sequences are SEHNR and FQNEAQ (reference sequence). CDR3 length: 15 residues. CDR3: CASSLSGSVDYEQFF.

The J gene is TRBJ2-6, the V gene TRBV23-1; TCRdb calls TRBD1, which cannot be checked without DNA. TRBV23-1 is designated an ORF whose function remains uncertain. There are 19 residues in the CDR3. CDR3 loop: CASSQSRDRVPSGANVLTF.

This chain links TRBV12-3 or TRBV12-4 with TRBJ1-4. CDR3 size: 20 residues. Here the CDR3 reads CASSLASPYGGLPGNEKLFF.

The J gene is TRBJ2-5, the V gene TRBV25-1; no DNA is available, so the TRBD1 call from TCRdb remains unchecked. Germline V gene data show CDR1 as MGHDK and CDR2 as SYGVNS. The CDR3 is 14 amino acids. CDR3 residues: CASRAGVSAETQYF.

The genes are TRBV7-6 and TRBJ2-1. There are 13 residues in the CDR3. From germline, CDR1 is SGHVS and CDR2 FNYEAQ. This CDR3 is CASSVGRNNEQFF.

The J gene is TRBJ1-1, the V gene TRBV29-1; TCRdb's D call, TRBD1, is unchecked because there is no DNA. CDR3 size: 14 residues. The V gene's germline CDR1 is SQVTM and CDR2 ANQGSEA. The CDR3 loop is CSVARPGEFTEAFF.

J is TRBJ1-1 and V is TRBV3-1; TCRdb names TRBD1, which stays unverified in the absence of DNA. Germline-derived CDR1 and CDR2 are LGHDT and YNNKEL (reference sequence). This CDR3 spans 15 amino acids. CDR3 sequence: CASSRGQGKNTEALF.

The V and J genes are TRBV12-3 or TRBV12-4 and TRBJ2-7; no DNA is available, so the TRBD1 call from TCRdb remains unchecked. This CDR3 has 14 amino acids. CDR3 in amino acids: CASRSRQGDYEQYF.

J is TRBJ1-5 and V is TRBV27; TCRdb lists TRBD1, though no DNA is available to test this call. This CDR3 region has 15 residues. Per germline, CDR1 MNHEY and CDR2 SMNVEV (reference sequence). Here the CDR3 reads CASSLWSGGNQPQHF.

This rearrangement joins TRBV20-1 to TRBJ2-7; the TCRdb call, TRBD1, lacks DNA for checking. Germline values: CDR1 DFQATT, CDR2 SNEGSKA (reference sequence). CDR3 length: 14 amino acids. The CDR3 is CSATPRNTVGEQYF.

J is TRBJ2-5 and V is TRBV12-3 or TRBV12-4; TCRdb outputs TRBD1, but without DNA this stays unchecked. CDR3 size: 15 residues. Here the CDR3 reads CASSEGQSAKETQYF.

V is TRBV11-1 and J is TRBJ1-1; absent DNA, TCRdb's TRBD1 call cannot be checked. Germline V CDR1 and CDR2: SGHAT, FQDESV (reference sequence). CDR3 size: 16 residues. The CDR3 spells CASSPGWGTENTEAFF.

The chain combines TRBV12-3 or TRBV12-4 with TRBJ2-3; the D call of TRBD1 rests on TCRdb alone, since no DNA is present to check it. This CDR3 is 16 amino acids long. The chain's CDR3 is CASTGDSLSSTDTQYF.

This sequence joins TRBV7-3 and TRBJ2-7; checking the TCRdb D call of TRBD2 is not possible without DNA. There are 15 residues in the CDR3. Germline V lookup: CDR1 SGHTA, CDR2 FQGTGA. The CDR3 protein is CASSEYHGTDYEQYF.

The chain joins TRBV6-2 or TRBV6-3 to TRBJ1-1; TCRdb's D call, TRBD1, is unchecked because there is no DNA. There are 14 residues in the CDR3. The germline V gene encodes CDR1 MNHEY and CDR2 SVGEGT. This chain's CDR3 is CASSYPGGVNEAFF.

The chain has TRBV7-3 and TRBJ1-2; TCRdb reports TRBD1, a call that lacks DNA to check it against. The CDR3 is made up of 16 amino acids. In germline, CDR1 is SGHTA, CDR2 FQGTGA. CDR3 residues: CASSLTGTGDRYGYTF.